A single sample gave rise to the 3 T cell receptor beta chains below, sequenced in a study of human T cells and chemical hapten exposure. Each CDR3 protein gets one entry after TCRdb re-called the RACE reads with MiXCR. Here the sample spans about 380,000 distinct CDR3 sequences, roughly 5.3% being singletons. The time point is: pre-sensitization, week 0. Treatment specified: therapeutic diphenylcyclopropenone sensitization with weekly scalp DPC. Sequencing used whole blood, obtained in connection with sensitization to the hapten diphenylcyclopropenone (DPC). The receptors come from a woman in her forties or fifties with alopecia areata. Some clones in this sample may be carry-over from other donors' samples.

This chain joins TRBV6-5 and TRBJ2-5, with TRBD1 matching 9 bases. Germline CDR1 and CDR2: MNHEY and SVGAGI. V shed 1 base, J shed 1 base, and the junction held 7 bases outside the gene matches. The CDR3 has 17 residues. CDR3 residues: CASSYYYRTGAQETQYF. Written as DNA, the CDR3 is TGTGCCAGCAGTTACTACTACCGGACAGGGGCCCAAGAGACCCAGTACTTC.

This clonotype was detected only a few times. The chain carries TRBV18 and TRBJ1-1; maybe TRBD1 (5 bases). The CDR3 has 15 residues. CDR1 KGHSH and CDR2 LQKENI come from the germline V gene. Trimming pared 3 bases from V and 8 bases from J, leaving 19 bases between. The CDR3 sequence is CASSPSSGGGTEAFF. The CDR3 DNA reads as TGTGCCAGCTCACCTAGCAGCGGTGGGGGGACGGAAGCTTTCTTT. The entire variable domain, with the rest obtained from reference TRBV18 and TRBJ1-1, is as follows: NAGVMQNPRHLVRRRGQEARLRCSPMKGHSHVYWYRQLPEEGLKFMVYLQKENIIDESGMPKERFSAEFPKEGPSILRIQQVVRGDSAAYFCASSPSSGGGTEAFFGQGTRLTVV.

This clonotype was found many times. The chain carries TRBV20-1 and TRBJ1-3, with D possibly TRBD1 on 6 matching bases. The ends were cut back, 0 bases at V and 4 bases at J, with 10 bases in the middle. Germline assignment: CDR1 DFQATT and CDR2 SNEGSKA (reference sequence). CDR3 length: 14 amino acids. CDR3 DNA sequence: TGCAGTGCTAGAGACCGGGACATAGGAAACACCATATATTTT. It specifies CSARDRDIGNTIYF.